The 24 T cell receptor beta chains listed next were all sequenced from one sample in a study of shared clonotypes between healthy human individuals. Profiled with immunoSEQ multiplex PCR; TCRdb holds only in-frame clones, not every one. The sample carries roughly 2,000,000 clones, just under 95% recorded once. CD8 cells regarded as naive lacked CD45RO, were positively chosen for CCR7, and omitted terminally differentiated effector memory CD45RA+ cells. Sequencing was done on a sample of naive CD8+ T cells sorted from blood. The origin of the receptors is a man between 18 and 35 years old in good health.

The chain employs TRBV27 and TRBJ1-6, with 9 bases lining up with TRBD1. With 5 bases clipped from V and 12 bases from J, the junction kept 5 bases outside the gene matches. The CDR3 length is 13 residues. Germline assignment: CDR1 MNHEY and CDR2 SMNVEV (reference sequence). The CDR3 spells CASSRATGGPLHF. The CDR3 coding sequence is TGTGCCAGCAGTCGTGCGACAGGGGGACCCCTCCACTTT.

This clone occurred once. In DNA, the CDR3 is TGTGCCAGCAGCAATAAACCAGCCGGGTCCCTCCACTTT. Its protein is CASSNKPAGSLHF. This chain uses TRBV7-9 with TRBJ1-6; D call uncertain. The CDR3 has 13 residues. Germline V lookup: CDR1 SEHNR, CDR2 FQNEAQ (reference sequence). V was pared by 5 bases and J by 14 bases, with 16 bases between.

The chain carries TRBV5-8 and TRBJ1-6, with unresolved D. The germline V gene encodes CDR1 SGHTS and CDR2 YDEGEE. The CDR3 is 16 amino acids. V was trimmed by 0 bases and J by 0 bases, leaving 7 bases between them. CDR3 coding DNA: TGTGCCAGCAGCTTGGTCTGGAGCTCCTATAATTCACCCCTCCACTTT. As protein: CASSLVWSSYNSPLHF.

The gene calls are TRBV4-2 and TRBJ1-1; the D is unclear. Trimming pared 0 bases from V and 1 base from J, leaving 9 bases between. Per germline, CDR1 LGHNA and CDR2 YNFKEQ. CDR3 size: 15 residues. The CDR3 DNA reads as TGTGCCAGCAGCCAAGATCCCATGGGGAACACTGAAGCTTTCTTT. It translates to CASSQDPMGNTEAFF.

V and J are TRBV25-1 and TRBJ2-1, with 11 bases matching TRBD2. Germline trimming cut 1 base from V and 4 bases from J; bases unmatched to any gene: 6. The CDR3 runs to 17 residues. Germline loops: CDR1 MGHDK, CDR2 SYGVNS. CDR3 coding DNA: TGTGCCAGCAGTGAATTGAGCCTAGCGGGGGGTTACAATGAGCAGTTCTTC. Residues: CASSELSLAGGYNEQFF.

J is TRBJ2-7 and V is TRBV5-4, with TRBD1 as a possible D gene (5 bases). V gave up 1 base and J gave up 5 bases, with 7 bases separating them. The CDR3 has 12 residues. Germline lookup yields CDR1 SGHNT and CDR2 YYREEE (reference sequence). In DNA form, the CDR3 reads TGTGCCAGCAGCTTGTCAGGGAACGAGCAGTACTTC. Its translation: CASSLSGNEQYF.

The CDR3 DNA is TGCAGCGTTGAAGAAGAGGCCAATCAGCCCCAGCATTTT. Its translation: CSVEEEANQPQHF. This chain joins TRBV29-1 and TRBJ1-5; D not resolved. Germline CDR1 SQVTM, CDR2 ANQGSEA. CDR3 length: 13 residues. Trimming removed 0 bases from V and 3 bases from J, with 6 bases in between. Drawing the rest from reference TRBV29-1 and TRBJ1-5, the complete variable domain is SAVISQKPSRDICQRGTSLTIQCQVDSQVTMMFWYRQQPGQSLTLIATANQGSEATYESGFVIDKFPISRPNLTFSTLTVSNMSPEDSSIYLCSVEEEANQPQHFGDGTRLSIL.

A note on this clone: This sample also contains other DNA sequences that code for the same CDR3. This chain joins TRBV4-1 and TRBJ1-1, with D possibly being TRBD1 (6 bases). V lost 2 bases to trimming and J lost 4 bases, with 8 bases between them. Germline CDR1 MGHRA, CDR2 YSYEKL. This CDR3 is 13 amino acids long. The CDR3 region is CASSQIGGTEAFF. CDR3 nucleotide sequence: TGCGCCAGCAGCCAAATAGGGGGCACTGAAGCTTTCTTT.

V is TRBV29-1 and J is TRBJ2-5; D might be TRBD1 (5 bases). Trimming left V 3 bases short and J 10 bases short, with 21 bases between. The CDR3 contains 14 residues. CDR1 is SQVTM, CDR2 ANQGSEA, per germline. The CDR3, as DNA: TGCAGCGTTGAGGCGCCAGGACACTTGAGAAACCAGTACTTC. This sequence encodes CSVEAPGHLRNQYF.

V gene TRBV25-1 combines with J gene TRBJ2-2; 8 nucleotides match TRBD2. This CDR3 is built from 15 residues. Germline values: CDR1 MGHDK, CDR2 SYGVNS. V lost 5 bases to trimming and J lost 7 bases; unmatched junction nucleotides: 9. CDR3 bases: TGTGCCAGCAGTCAGTTGGCGGGAGGAGGCGGGGAGCTGTTTTTT. Amino acids: CASSQLAGGGGELFF.

The chain has TRBV19 and TRBJ1-5, with TRBD1 identical over 8 bases. The CDR3 contains 15 residues. CDR1 is LNHDA, CDR2 SQIVND, per germline (reference sequence). Trimming took 6 bases from V and 6 from J; bases not matched to a gene: 10. CDR3 coding DNA: TGTGCCAGTAGACCTGACAGGGGAGTAATTCAGCCCCAGCATTTT. It is translated as CASRPDRGVIQPQHF.

The genes are TRBV28 and TRBJ1-4; D ambiguous. This CDR3 region has 16 residues. V was cut by 5 bases and J by 4 bases, with 17 bases left in between. Per germline, CDR1 MDHEN and CDR2 SYDVKM. CDR3 nucleotide sequence: TGTGCCAGCAGTCTACCCGACGGAGGGTATAATGAAAAACTGTTTTTT. As protein: CASSLPDGGYNEKLFF.

The gene calls are TRBV2 and TRBJ2-3; maybe TRBD2 (6 bases). Per germline, CDR1 SNHLY and CDR2 FYNNEI. This CDR3 contains 16 residues. The V end was cut by 3 bases, the J end by 0 bases, with 13 bases between. The DNA of the CDR3 is TGTGCCAGCAGTGACGGGACTCCTTCTAGCACAGATACGCAGTATTTT. Translated, it gives CASSDGTPSSTDTQYF.

This clone has a single count. V is TRBV28 and J is TRBJ2-7; D is uncertain. This CDR3 has 13 residues. Deletions cut 2 bases from V and 2 bases from J, with 7 bases between. From germline, CDR1 is MDHEN and CDR2 SYDVKM. Here the CDR3 DNA reads TGTGCCAGCAGTTTACCAGCTACCTACGAGCAGTACTTC. This sequence encodes CASSLPATYEQYF.

The V call is TRBV2, the J call TRBJ2-1; TRBD2 matches at 7 bases. J lost 2 bases, V lost 4 bases, and 5 bases had no gene match. Germline lookup yields CDR1 SNHLY and CDR2 FYNNEI. The CDR3 covers 15 residues. Here the CDR3 DNA reads TGTGCCAGCAGTGGAGGCGGGGGTACCTACAATGAGCAGTTCTTC. This codes for CASSGGGGTYNEQFF.

The sample holds one count of this clone. The chain combines TRBV5-1 with TRBJ2-7, with D perhaps given as TRBD1 or TRBD2 (6 bases each). The CDR3 covers 15 residues. Germline V lookup: CDR1 SGHRS, CDR2 YFSETQ. With 0 bases removed from V and 3 bases from J, the gap between germline ends came to 13 bases. This CDR3 reads CASSLAGAIGYEQYF. The CDR3, as DNA: TGCGCCAGCAGCTTGGCGGGGGCGATTGGCTACGAGCAGTACTTC.

The J gene is TRBJ1-2, the V gene TRBV6-1; D gene uncertain. Trimming cost V 1 base and J 6 bases, with 12 bases left between them. The length of the CDR3 is 14 residues. The germline V gene encodes CDR1 MNHNS and CDR2 SASEGT. CDR3 DNA sequence: TGTGCCAGCAGTGAAGAGGTTGGAAGGGATGGCTACACCTTC. Its translation is CASSEEVGRDGYTF.

The chain has TRBV7-9 and TRBJ1-1, with D perhaps TRBD1 (5 bases). Germline V gene lookup returns CDR1 SEHNR and CDR2 FQNEAQ (reference sequence). The CDR3 totals 15 residues. The germline V and J ends were trimmed by 4 bases and 5 bases, with 17 bases remaining between them. DNA of the CDR3: TGTGCCAGCAGCTCGAATCGGGACCCTGGGACTGAAGCTTTCTTT. Protein product: CASSSNRDPGTEAFF.

The gene calls are TRBV6-5 and TRBJ2-1, with D perhaps given as TRBD1 or TRBD2 (7 bases each). CDR1 is MNHEY and CDR2 is SVGAGI in the germline V gene. V was clipped by 3 bases and J by 8 bases, with 14 bases between them. This CDR3 is 14 amino acids long. The CDR3 nucleotides read TGTGCCAGCAGTTATGCCCAGGGGGGGGATGAGCAGTTCTTC. Its translation is CASSYAQGGDEQFF.

V usage is TRBV7-9 and J usage is TRBJ2-1; 12 nucleotides match TRBD2. Trimming took 3 bases from V and 0 from J; bases not matched to a gene: 3. This CDR3 spans 17 amino acids. The V gene's germline CDR1 is SEHNR and CDR2 FQNEAQ (reference sequence). The CDR3 DNA reads TGTGCCAGCAGCTTCAGACTAGCGGGAGACTCCTACAATGAGCAGTTCTTC. It codes for CASSFRLAGDSYNEQFF.

The chain combines TRBV27 with TRBJ2-1; D perhaps matches TRBD1 (6 bases). The germline CDR1 and CDR2 sequences are MNHEY and SMNVEV (reference sequence). Trimming stripped 3 bases from V and 5 bases from J, with 14 bases between. The length of the CDR3 is 15 residues. The CDR3 sequence is CASSLRQVVDNEQFF. The CDR3 nucleotides read TGTGCCAGCAGTTTGAGACAGGTGGTTGACAATGAGCAGTTCTTC.

This chain links TRBV2 with TRBJ2-3; 8 bases are shared with TRBD1. With 7 bases clipped from V and 6 bases from J, the junction kept 12 bases outside the gene matches. Germline-derived CDR1 and CDR2 are SNHLY and FYNNEI. The CDR3 consists of 15 residues. CDR3 protein: CASIFRDRLADTQYF. In DNA form, the CDR3 reads TGTGCCAGCATATTCCGGGACAGGCTAGCGGATACGCAGTATTTT.

The chain carries TRBV27 and TRBJ1-2; a weak D match, TRBD1 (5 bases). CDR1 and CDR2 (germline): MNHEY, SMNVEV (reference sequence). Between the trimmed V and J ends, which lost 3 bases and 5 bases, there was a span of 16 bases. The CDR3 totals 15 residues. CDR3 sequence: CASSFSLGDRYGYTF. The CDR3 DNA reads TGTGCCAGCAGTTTTAGTCTAGGGGATCGGTATGGCTACACCTTC.

A note on this clone: The same CDR3 can be traced to other DNA sequences in this sample. This chain's CDR3 is CASSWTSGSYEQYF. The CDR3 DNA reads TGTGCCAGTAGTTGGACTAGCGGCTCCTACGAGCAGTACTTC. This chain connects TRBV19 to TRBJ2-7; TRBD2 agrees at 10 bases. CDR3 length: 14 residues. J lost 0 bases, V lost 5 bases, and 1 base had no gene match. From germline, CDR1 is LNHDA and CDR2 SQIVND (reference sequence).